These 24 T cell receptor beta chains were sequenced from one sample in a study of T cell repertoires in cytomegalovirus infection. TCRdb used MiXCR to reprocess the reads, holding one entry per CDR3 protein. The sample contains roughly 500,000 distinct CDR3 sequences, about 17% of which appear only once. The specimen was CD8+ T cells from PBMCs. The receptors here all came from a human donor in good health (CMV status not recorded). Some clones in this sample may be carry-over from other donors' samples.

This clonotype was counted between two and nine times. The V gene is TRBV7-9, the J gene TRBJ1-4; unclear D gene. Germline lookup yields CDR1 SEHNR and CDR2 FQNEAQ (reference sequence). This CDR3 has 14 amino acids. Between the trimmed V and J ends, which lost 5 bases and 8 bases, there was a span of 15 bases. The CDR3 DNA is TGTGCCAGCAGCCTCGGGGAGGAGCCCGAAAAACTGTTTTTT. Translation: CASSLGEEPEKLFF.

In DNA form, the CDR3 reads TGTGCCAGCAGTCGGGACAAACGCGAGCAGTTCTTC. Translated, it gives CASSRDKREQFF. This chain uses TRBV28 with TRBJ2-1; D is possibly TRBD1 (6 bases). V was pared by 5 bases and J by 10 bases, with 12 bases between. Germline V gene sequence: CDR1 MDHEN, CDR2 SYDVKM. CDR3 size: 12 residues.

The V and J genes are TRBV4-1 and TRBJ2-1; D not resolved. V was pared by 6 bases and J by 8 bases, with 17 bases between. There are 14 residues in the CDR3. Per the germline V gene, CDR1 is MGHRA and CDR2 is YSYEKL. CDR3 amino acids: CASSRGHLDDEQFF. In DNA form, the CDR3 reads TGCGCCAGCAGTCGTGGTCACCTGGATGATGAGCAGTTCTTC.

Comment on this clonotype: This sequence may be a read error, since a much larger clone differs from it by one base. The rearrangement uses TRBV7-9 and TRBJ2-5; D not certain. The germline V gene has CDR1 SEHNR and CDR2 FQNEAQ (reference sequence). V was cut by 5 bases and J by 2 bases, with 3 bases left in between. The CDR3 is 11 residues long. DNA of the CDR3: TGTGCCAGCAGCCAACAAGAGACCCAGTACTTC. Its translation: CASSQQETQYF. Variable domain in full (rest from reference TRBV7-9 and TRBJ2-5): DTGVSQNPRHKITKRGQNVTFRCDPISEHNRLYWYRQTLGQGPEFLTYFQNEAQLEKSRLLSDRFSAERPKGSFSTLEIQRTEQGDSAMYLCASSQQETQYFGPGTRLLVL.

At least ten counts were recorded for this clonotype. The chain couples TRBV7-8 to TRBJ2-3, with 11 nucleotides matching TRBD2. The CDR3 runs 20 residues. After removal of 2 bases from V and 0 bases from J, the junction contained 13 bases not matched to a gene. Germline V gene lookup returns CDR1 SGHVS and CDR2 FQNEAQ. CDR3 protein: CASSLRLAGGGTPSTDTQYF. Here the CDR3 DNA reads TGTGCCAGCAGCTTACGGCTAGCGGGAGGAGGAACTCCTAGCACAGATACGCAGTATTTT.

The chain combines TRBV7-3 with TRBJ2-3; possibly TRBD2 for D (5 bases). Germline lookup yields CDR1 SGHTA and CDR2 FQGTGA. Trimming took off 3 bases at V and 2 bases at J, with 12 bases between the two ends. The CDR3 is made up of 15 amino acids. CDR3 protein: CASSFGSRNTDTQYF. CDR3 bases: TGTGCCAGCAGCTTTGGGAGTAGGAACACAGATACGCAGTATTTT.

J is TRBJ2-3 and V is TRBV20-1; 10 bases map to TRBD2. After removal of 3 bases from V and 2 bases from J, the junction contained 11 bases not matched to a gene. CDR3 size: 17 residues. Germline V gene lookup returns CDR1 DFQATT and CDR2 SNEGSKA (reference sequence). The CDR3 DNA is TGCAGTGCTAGCGACAACGGCCTAGCGGGGGACACAGATACGCAGTATTTT. Translated, it gives CSASDNGLAGDTDTQYF.

This clonotype was seen a few times. V usage is TRBV2 and J usage is TRBJ2-2, with 10 bases fitting TRBD2. The J segment lost 3 bases and the V segment lost 8 bases, leaving 9 bases of the junction unmatched. The CDR3 runs to 16 residues. The germline CDR1 and CDR2 sequences are SNHLY and FYNNEI. The CDR3: CASGSLAGDYTGELFF. The CDR3 DNA reads as TGTGCCAGCGGATCCCTAGCGGGGGATTACACCGGGGAGCTGTTTTTT.

The chain joins TRBV15 to TRBJ2-7; D possibly corresponds to TRBD1 (6 bases). Germline loops: CDR1 LNHNV, CDR2 YYDKDF (reference sequence). The CDR3 is 17 residues long. Trimming removed 0 bases from V and 0 bases from J, with 15 bases in between. The CDR3 nucleotides read TGTGCCACCAGCAGAGATCGAAGACGGGACATCTCCTACGAGCAGTACTTC. Translation: CATSRDRRRDISYEQYF.

This clonotype was found many times. This chain joins TRBV28 and TRBJ2-1; D assignment may be TRBD1 or TRBD2 (5 bases each). CDR1 and CDR2 from the germline V gene are MDHEN and SYDVKM. This CDR3 region has 21 residues. Trimming shortened V by 4 bases and J by 0 bases, and 28 bases separated the two germline ends. The CDR3 coding sequence is TGTGCCAGCAGTTCTCCCTCTGGGGGAGTCCCAACCGAAAGCTCCTACAATGAGCAGTTCTTC. Protein sequence: CASSSPSGGVPTESSYNEQFF.

This clonotype has only a few counts. The rearrangement uses TRBV27 and TRBJ2-7; 8 bases agree with TRBD1. The junction had 8 bases not matched to a gene; V was cut back by 4 bases and J by 3 bases. This CDR3 spans 15 amino acids. The germline V gene has CDR1 MNHEY and CDR2 SMNVEV (reference sequence). The CDR3 region has the DNA TGTGCCAGCAGTTCCCCCGACAGGGGTAACTACGAGCAGTACTTC. It yields the protein CASSSPDRGNYEQYF.

In its sample, this clonotype was seen many times. The chain joins TRBV5-5 to TRBJ2-7; 7 bases align to TRBD1. The ends lost 3 bases at V and 3 bases at J; junction bases unmatched: 9. Germline CDR1 reads SGHKS; CDR2 reads YYEKEE (reference sequence). The CDR3 has 15 amino acids. The CDR3 nucleotides read TGTGCCAGCAGCTACCGGGACAGTGACTTCTACGAGCAGTACTTC. Translation: CASSYRDSDFYEQYF.

The chain joins TRBV6-1 to TRBJ2-7, with D maybe TRBD2 (6 bases). Germline CDR1 MNHNS, CDR2 SASEGT. V was cut by 6 bases and J by 0 bases, with 15 bases left in between. The CDR3 is 15 residues long. The DNA for the CDR3 is TGTGCCAGCAGCCTCGGGACTGCCCGCTCCTACGAGCAGTACTTC. Amino acids: CASSLGTARSYEQYF.

The V and J genes are TRBV14 and TRBJ2-3; D unresolved. V was cut by 5 bases and J by 2 bases, with 8 bases left in between. Germline CDR1 is SGHDN and CDR2 is FVKESK. There are 13 residues in the CDR3. This CDR3 reads CASSKYYTDTQYF. The DNA for the CDR3 is TGTGCCAGCAGCAAGTACTACACAGATACGCAGTATTTT.

The CDR3 here is CASSHRDSLSGETQYF. Written as DNA, the CDR3 is TGTGCCAGCAGCCACCGGGACAGTCTCTCGGGGGAGACCCAGTACTTC. The gene calls are TRBV3-1 and TRBJ2-5; the match to TRBD1 covers 7 bases. The CDR3 totals 16 residues. V shed 3 bases and J 5 bases; nucleotides not matched to a gene: 12. Per the germline V gene, CDR1 is LGHDT and CDR2 is YNNKEL (reference sequence).

A few counts support this clonotype. The rearrangement links TRBV27 to TRBJ2-7, with D tentatively TRBD2 (7 bases). Per germline, CDR1 MNHEY and CDR2 SMNVEV (reference sequence). CDR3 length: 14 residues. Trimming took 2 bases from V and 3 from J, leaving 11 bases between them. In nucleotides, the CDR3 is TGTGCCAGCAGTTTACGGGGGGCCATCTACGAGCAGTACTTC. This sequence encodes CASSLRGAIYEQYF.

The chain combines TRBV9 with TRBJ2-3; 9 bases align to TRBD2. Germline V gives CDR1 SGDLS, CDR2 YYNGEE. The CDR3 loop spans 16 amino acids. The J segment lost 4 bases and the V segment lost 3 bases, leaving 9 bases of the junction unmatched. CDR3 amino acids: CASSEVTSGSADTQYF. In DNA, the CDR3 is TGTGCCAGCAGCGAAGTGACTAGCGGAAGCGCAGATACGCAGTATTTT.

This clonotype was observed at least ten times. The chain is built from TRBV11-2 and TRBJ1-2, with D maybe TRBD1 (6 bases). With 5 bases removed from V and 2 bases from J, the gap between germline ends came to 18 bases. The CDR3 is 16 residues long. The germline CDR1 and CDR2 sequences are SGHAT and FQNNGV. CDR3 loop: CASSALSGHANYGYTF. In nucleotides, the CDR3 is TGTGCCAGCAGCGCCCTCTCGGGACACGCAAACTATGGCTACACCTTC.

This chain uses TRBV6-1 with TRBJ2-4; perhaps TRBD2 as D (5 bases). CDR3 size: 16 residues. Per germline, CDR1 MNHNS and CDR2 SASEGT. V lost 0 bases, J lost 0 bases, and 9 bases lay in between. CDR3 in DNA: TGTGCCAGCAGTGAAGCGGATGGGAGAGCCAAAAACATTCAGTACTTC. Its translation: CASSEADGRAKNIQYF.

The CDR3 nucleotides read TGTGCCAGCAGCGTAGGGTGGGGACTAGCAGATTACAATGAGCAGTTCTTC. Its translation is CASSVGWGLADYNEQFF. The V call is TRBV9, the J call TRBJ2-1; 9 nucleotides align to TRBD2. CDR1 SGDLS and CDR2 YYNGEE come from the germline V gene. V shed 0 bases, J shed 4 bases, and the junction held 8 bases outside the gene matches. This CDR3 has 17 amino acids.

The chain couples TRBV11-1 to TRBJ1-6; tentatively, D is TRBD1 (5 bases). The CDR3 totals 15 residues. Trimming took 1 base from V and 8 from J, leaving 12 bases between them. Germline V gene lookup returns CDR1 SGHAT and CDR2 FQDESV (reference sequence). In nucleotides, the CDR3 is TGTGCCAGCAGCTTAGGGGGCGCTGAGGATTCACCCCTCCACTTT. This sequence encodes CASSLGGAEDSPLHF.

This clonotype has a handful of counts. The rearrangement uses TRBV4-1 and TRBJ2-3, with D tentatively TRBD2 (5 bases). CDR1 is MGHRA and CDR2 is YSYEKL in the germline V gene. The CDR3 covers 15 residues. Trimming removed 6 bases from V and 5 bases from J, with 18 bases in between. CDR3 in amino acids: CASSPGRWEKDTQYF. The CDR3, as DNA: TGCGCCAGCAGTCCTGGGAGATGGGAGAAAGATACGCAGTATTTT.

This chain connects TRBV6-1 to TRBJ2-7; D perhaps matches TRBD1 (5 bases). Germline loops: CDR1 MNHNS, CDR2 SASEGT. This CDR3 region has 14 residues. Trimming removed 8 bases from V and 0 bases from J, with 14 bases in between. For the CDR3, the DNA is TGTGCCAGCCTCGACAGAGCCTTCTCCTACGAGCAGTACTTC. The encoded protein is CASLDRAFSYEQYF.

This clonotype has more than one count but fewer than ten. The genes are TRBV27 and TRBJ2-1; TRBD2 matches 14 bases. Trimming removed 6 bases from V and 10 bases from J; junction bases left unmatched: 2. CDR1 and CDR2 (germline): MNHEY, SMNVEV (reference sequence). This CDR3 has 13 amino acids. CDR3 nucleotides: TGTGCCAGCAGGGGACTAGCGGGGGAGGAGCAGTTCTTC. This encodes CASRGLAGEEQFF.